This paragraph covers one TCR beta chain sequence. The data were taken from a study of cytomegalovirus exposure and HLA in healthy donors. PCR amplification relied on 60 Vbeta primers (plus 13 Jbeta primers). Method: immunoSEQ multiplex PCR; TCRdb's copy keeps in-frame clones and lacks some. The profile covers fewer than 200,000 clones, with around 72% appearing a single time and about 2.3% taken by the ten largest. The CDR3 is made up of 15 amino acids. Germline V gives CDR1 MDHEN, CDR2 SYDVKM. J was trimmed by 0 bases and V by 11 bases; bases with no gene match: 12. This sequence originates from a female donor in good health and CMV-seronegative. Sequenced input: PBMCs. This chain connects TRBV28 to TRBJ2-7; 8 nucleotides match TRBD1. CDR3 protein: CAWLSGGKSSYEQYF. The CDR3 DNA reads TGTGCCTGGCTCTCAGGGGGCAAGAGCTCCTACGAGCAGTACTTC.